These 20 T cell receptor beta chains share one sample of origin, sequenced in a study of cytomegalovirus exposure and HLA in healthy donors. It was with 60 Vbeta and 13 Jbeta primers that the PCR ran. Libraries were prepared by immunoSEQ multiplex PCR; TCRdb keeps only in-frame clonotypes and omits some of them. This sample carries more than 120,000 clones, roughly 76% of them seen once, and the ten largest clones take 2.9%. Specimen: PBMCs. Receptors were obtained from a woman between 25 and 40 years old in good health and CMV-seronegative.

CDR3 residues: CASSQSESSYEQYF. The DNA of the CDR3 is TGCGCCAGCAGCCAAAGCGAAAGCTCCTACGAGCAGTACTTC. The gene calls are TRBV4-1 and TRBJ2-7; D unresolved. The germline V gene encodes CDR1 MGHRA and CDR2 YSYEKL. The CDR3 totals 14 residues. The germline V and J ends were trimmed by 2 bases and 0 bases, with 8 bases remaining between them.

This chain uses TRBV6-1 with TRBJ1-2; 8 nucleotides line up with TRBD1. J was trimmed by 4 bases and V by 0 bases; bases with no gene match: 7. The CDR3 spans 16 residues. Germline loops: CDR1 MNHNS, CDR2 SASEGT. This CDR3 is CASSEAHLDRVYGYTF. The CDR3 bases are TGTGCCAGCAGTGAAGCGCATTTGGACAGGGTCTATGGCTACACCTTC.

This chain uses TRBV30 with TRBJ1-6; unclear D gene. The CDR3 loop spans 13 amino acids. Trimming stripped 3 bases from V and 10 bases from J, with 13 bases between. From germline, CDR1 is GTSNPN and CDR2 SVGIG (reference sequence). The CDR3 region is CAWSTVTASPLHF. The CDR3 DNA reads TGTGCCTGGAGCACCGTAACTGCATCACCCCTCCACTTT.

There are a few counts of this clone. The chain has TRBV7-3 and TRBJ2-2; D is unresolved. The germline V gene has CDR1 SGHTA and CDR2 FQGTGA. The ends were cut back, 5 bases at V and 0 bases at J, with 13 bases in the middle. The CDR3 runs to 16 residues. Here the CDR3 DNA reads TGTGCCAGCAGCCCCTGGCAGGAAACGAACACCGGGGAGCTGTTTTTT. Translation gives CASSPWQETNTGELFF. The variable domain in full, completed from reference TRBV7-3 and TRBJ2-2, reads GAGVSQTPSNKVTEKGKYVELRCDPISGHTALYWYRQSLGQGPEFLIYFQGTGAADDSGLPNDRFFAVRPEGSVSTLKIQRTERGDSAVYLCASSPWQETNTGELFFGEGSRLTVL.

The J gene is TRBJ2-1, the V gene TRBV7-2; tentative D call: TRBD1 (5 bases). The CDR3 is 13 amino acids. CDR1 and CDR2 (germline): SGHTA, FQGNSA. Deletions cut 3 bases from V and 10 bases from J, with 13 bases between. The CDR3 DNA follows: TGTGCCAGCAGCTTGTGGGGCCTCAGGGAGCAGTTCTTC. Translated, it gives CASSLWGLREQFF. The complete variable domain, with remaining parts taken from reference TRBV7-2 and TRBJ2-1, reads GAGVSQSPSNKVTEKGKDVELRCDPISGHTALYWYRQSLGQGLEFLIYFQGNSAPDKSGLPSDRFSAERTGGSVSTLTIQRTQQEDSAVYLCASSLWGLREQFFGPGTRLTVL.

The rearrangement links TRBV29-1 to TRBJ1-4; D gene unclear. With 5 bases removed from V and 0 bases from J, the gap between germline ends came to 7 bases. Germline V gives CDR1 SQVTM, CDR2 ANQGSEA. CDR3 length: 13 amino acids. The DNA of the CDR3 is TGCAGCGTTCTAGGTACAACTAATGAAAAACTGTTTTTT. This translates into CSVLGTTNEKLFF.

The chain is built from TRBV7-8 and TRBJ1-5; possible D gene TRBD1, 5 bases. Trimming left V 4 bases short and J 0 bases short, with 13 bases between. The CDR3 contains 16 residues. Germline V gene data show CDR1 as SGHVS and CDR2 as FQNEAQ. The chain's CDR3 is CASSSEGQSSNQPQHF. The CDR3 nucleotides are TGTGCCAGCAGCTCCGAAGGACAATCTAGCAATCAGCCCCAGCATTTT.

This chain connects TRBV28 to TRBJ2-7, with a weak D call TRBD2 (5 bases). The CDR3 length is 16 residues. Trimming pared 3 bases from V and 2 bases from J, leaving 17 bases between. Per the germline V gene, CDR1 is MDHEN and CDR2 is SYDVKM. CDR3 nucleotides: TGTGCCAGCAGTTTTCGGCTCCGGGGAAGGACCTACGAGCAGTACTTC. Protein: CASSFRLRGRTYEQYF.

The chain uses TRBV5-1 and TRBJ2-7; 9 positions match TRBD1. CDR3 length: 17 residues. J lost 2 bases, V lost 5 bases, and 14 bases had no gene match. Germline V gene data show CDR1 as SGHRS and CDR2 as YFSETQ. The CDR3 sequence is CASRMFTGQGTTYEQYF. CDR3 nucleotides: TGCGCCAGCAGAATGTTTACGGGACAGGGCACAACCTACGAGCAGTACTTC.

The chain combines TRBV5-8 with TRBJ2-5; 9 positions agree with TRBD2. The J call is in doubt because the DNA end fits TRBJ2-7 better. The CDR3 spans 15 residues. CDR1 is SGHTS and CDR2 is YDEGEE in the germline V gene. Written as DNA, the CDR3 is TGTGCCAGCAGCTTGTCCCTAGCGGGATCCTACGAGCAGTACTTC. Protein sequence: CASSLSLAGSYEQYF.

This clone occurred once. The rearrangement joins TRBV7-3 to TRBJ2-6, with 7 nucleotides matching TRBD2. CDR3 length equals 18 residues. With 1 base clipped from V and 1 base from J, the junction kept 7 bases outside the gene matches. Germline V gives CDR1 SGHTA, CDR2 FQGTGA. CDR3 residues: CASSLRPGRASGANVLTF. CDR3 DNA sequence: TGTGCCAGCAGCTTAAGGCCGGGGAGGGCTTCTGGGGCCAACGTCCTGACTTTC.

The chain links TRBV13 to TRBJ2-1, with 9 positions matching TRBD1. The junction had 4 bases not matched to a gene; V was cut back by 3 bases and J by 4 bases. The CDR3 is 15 residues long. CDR1 is PRHDT, CDR2 FYEKMQ, per germline (reference sequence). CDR3 in DNA: TGTGCCAGCAGCTTCCGGGGACAGGGTTACAATGAGCAGTTCTTC. It translates to CASSFRGQGYNEQFF. The variable domain in full, completed from reference TRBV13 and TRBJ2-1, reads AAGVIQSPRHLIKEKRETATLKCYPIPRHDTVYWYQQGPGQDPQFLISFYEKMQSDKGSIPDRFSAQQFSDYHSELNMSSLELGDSALYFCASSFRGQGYNEQFFGPGTRLTVL.

This chain connects TRBV28 to TRBJ1-6, with TRBD1 identical over 10 bases. CDR3 length: 16 amino acids. Trimming cost V 6 bases and J 9 bases; bases outside gene matches: 11. Germline V lookup: CDR1 MDHEN, CDR2 SYDVKM. The CDR3, as DNA: TGTGCCAGCAGGGCTGGGGACAGGGGAAGCGGTTCACCCCTCCACTTT. Encoded protein: CASRAGDRGSGSPLHF. The complete variable domain, with remaining parts taken from reference TRBV28 and TRBJ1-6, reads DVKVTQSSRYLVKRTGEKVFLECVQDMDHENMFWYRQDPGLGLRLIYFSYDVKMKEKGDIPEGYSVSREKKERFSLILESASTNQTSMYLCASRAGDRGSGSPLHFGNGTRLTVT.

The V and J genes are TRBV7-6 and TRBJ1-2, with TRBD1 matching 8 bases. The V and J ends lost 5 bases and 1 base, in that order; junction bases with no gene match: 3. This CDR3 contains 14 residues. The germline V gene encodes CDR1 SGHVS and CDR2 FNYEAQ. The CDR3 DNA follows: TGTGCCAGCAGCCCCGGACAGGGTAACTATGGCTACACCTTC. It specifies CASSPGQGNYGYTF.

The chain has TRBV7-8 and TRBJ1-1; no reliable D call. The V end was cut by 3 bases, the J end by 2 bases, with 7 bases between. Germline V gene sequence: CDR1 SGHVS, CDR2 FQNEAQ. The CDR3 runs 13 residues. The CDR3 loop reads CASSFERNTEAFF. In DNA, the CDR3 is TGTGCCAGCAGCTTTGAGAGAAACACTGAAGCTTTCTTT.

The chain is built from TRBV5-4 and TRBJ1-6; D gene unclear. The CDR3 runs to 14 residues. Trimming shortened V by 4 bases and J by 7 bases, and 12 bases separated the two germline ends. CDR1 and CDR2 from the germline V gene are SGHNT and YYREEE (reference sequence). CDR3 nucleotides: TGTGCCAGCAGCCCGTCGGGCGGGAATTCACCCCTCCACTTT. It specifies CASSPSGGNSPLHF.

This chain links TRBV18 with TRBJ1-1, with TRBD1 identical over 10 bases. Per the germline V gene, CDR1 is KGHSH and CDR2 is LQKENI. The CDR3 is 13 amino acids. V dropped 6 bases and J dropped 4; count of bases not matched to a gene: 2. The CDR3 DNA reads as TGTGCCAGCTCCGACAGGGGGCGCACTGAAGCTTTCTTT. As protein: CASSDRGRTEAFF. Variable domain in full (rest from reference TRBV18 and TRBJ1-1): NAGVMQNPRHLVRRRGQEARLRCSPMKGHSHVYWYRQLPEEGLKFMVYLQKENIIDESGMPKERFSAEFPKEGPSILRIQQVVRGDSAAYFCASSDRGRTEAFFGQGTRLTVV.

The chain links TRBV6-1 to TRBJ1-1; D call uncertain. Trimming cost V 6 bases and J 5 bases, with 16 bases left between them. This CDR3 is built from 14 residues. CDR1 and CDR2 (germline): MNHNS, SASEGT. CDR3 sequence reads: CASRDIRRETEAFF. The CDR3 DNA reads as TGTGCCAGCAGAGACATTCGGCGGGAGACTGAAGCTTTCTTT.

This chain uses TRBV6-1 with TRBJ2-2; 9 bases match TRBD2. The V and J ends lost 8 bases and 6 bases, in that order; junction bases with no gene match: 7. Germline V gene data show CDR1 as MNHNS and CDR2 as SASEGT. This CDR3 has 14 amino acids. As DNA, the CDR3 is TGTGCCAGCGGGCTAGCGGGACTATCCGGGGAGCTGTTTTTT. Its protein product is CASGLAGLSGELFF.

This clone was seen more than once but under ten times. The V call is TRBV23-1, the J call TRBJ1-1; 7 nucleotides line up with TRBD1. TRBV23-1 is an open reading frame whose function is uncertain. Losses at the gene ends were 2 bases for V and 2 bases for J; bases not matched to a gene: 11. This CDR3 spans 17 amino acids. The CDR3 DNA is TGCGCCAGCAGTCAACCGGGACAGAAGTTCACCAACACTGAAGCTTTCTTT. Translation: CASSQPGQKFTNTEAFF.